These T cell receptor beta chains were read from a single sample in a study of blood T cell repertoires in COVID-19. Assay: immunoSEQ multiplex PCR; the TCRdb copy retains only in-frame clones and omits some. The sample has under 250,000 clones, about 86% seen once. Sequencing was carried out using peripheral blood. The receptors come from an elderly man with acute or convalescent COVID-19. CDR3s include the opening cysteine and the closing phenylalanine or tryptophan. The D gene is left open where the match is weak. Clone size is given for some rows only: seen once, a few or many times, or a class if the clone is expanded.

cdr3_nt cdr3_aa v_call clone_size d_call j_call
TGTGCCAGCAGCCGGACAGGATCTAGCGGGAATCATAATGAGCAGTTCTTC CASSRTGSSGNHNEQFF TRBV7-3 - TRBD2 TRBJ2-1
TGTGCCAGCAGCTTCGACTTTCGACAGCCCCAGCATTTT CASSFDFRQPQHF TRBV7-2 - - TRBJ1-5
TGTGCCAGCAGCTTAGTAAGGACTAGCGGCTCCTACGAGCAGTACTTC CASSLVRTSGSYEQYF TRBV7-9 - TRBD2 TRBJ2-7
TGTGCCAGCAGCTTCAGACAGGGACAGACCCAGTACTTC CASSFRQGQTQYF TRBV13 - TRBD1 TRBJ2-5
TGTGCCATCAGCGTGACCGACACAGATTCACCCCTCCACTTT CAISVTDTDSPLHF TRBV10-3 - - TRBJ1-6
TGTGCCAGCAGCTCGACTAGCGGAACAGATACGCAGTATTTT CASSSTSGTDTQYF TRBV7-3 - TRBD2 TRBJ2-3
TGCAGCATTCTAGCGGGGGGCTACGAGCAGTACTTC CSILAGGYEQYF TRBV29-1 - TRBD2 TRBJ2-7
TGCGCCAGCAGCGAACCACAGGGAGACGAGCAGTACTTC CASSEPQGDEQYF TRBV5-1 few - TRBJ2-7
TGCAGCTTCCACATAGGCGGGACAGGCGAAGAGACCCAGTACTTC CSFHIGGTGEETQYF TRBV29-1 - TRBD1 TRBJ2-5
TGTGCCAGCAGTGAGCCTCGACAGGCAACTAATGAAAAACTGTTTTTT CASSEPRQATNEKLFF TRBV6-1 - - TRBJ1-4
TGCAGCGTTGAAGAGAAAACTAGCGGCACTGAAGCTTTCTTT CSVEEKTSGTEAFF TRBV29-1 - - TRBJ1-1
TGTGCCAGTAGACTTGGAGGCGTTAGCGGGAGGTCTACCGGGGAGCTGTTTTTT CASRLGGVSGRSTGELFF TRBV19 - TRBD2 TRBJ2-2
TGTGCCAGCAGCTCTACGACAGGGAACTACAATGAGCAGTTCTTC CASSSTTGNYNEQFF TRBV7-2 - TRBD1 TRBJ2-1
TGTGCCAGCAGCTTACGGCAGGGCCCTAATGAAAAACTGTTTTTT CASSLRQGPNEKLFF TRBV11-2 - - TRBJ1-4